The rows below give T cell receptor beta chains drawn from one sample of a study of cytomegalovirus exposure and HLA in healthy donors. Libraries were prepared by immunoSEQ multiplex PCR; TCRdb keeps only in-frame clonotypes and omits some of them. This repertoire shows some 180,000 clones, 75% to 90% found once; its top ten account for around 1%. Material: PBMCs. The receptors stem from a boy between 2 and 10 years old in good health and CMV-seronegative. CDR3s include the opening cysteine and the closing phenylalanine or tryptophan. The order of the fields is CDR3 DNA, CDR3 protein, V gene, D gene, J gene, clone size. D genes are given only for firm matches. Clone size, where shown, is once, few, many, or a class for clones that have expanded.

CDR3 DNA: TGTGCCAGCACCGAGGGCCGTGAAGCTTTCTTT
CDR3 protein: CASTEGREAFF
V gene: TRBV6-5
D gene: -
J gene: TRBJ1-1
clone size: -

CDR3 DNA: TGTGCCAGCAGAGCTCTGGCGGGGACTTACAATGAGCAGTTCTTC
CDR3 protein: CASRALAGTYNEQFF
V gene: TRBV6-1
D gene: -
J gene: TRBJ2-1
clone size: -

CDR3 DNA: TGTGCCAGTAGAGAGGGGGCAGGCAATCAGCCCCAGCATTTT
CDR3 protein: CASREGAGNQPQHF
V gene: TRBV19
D gene: TRBD1
J gene: TRBJ1-5
clone size: -

CDR3 DNA: TGTGCCAGCTCACCGAAGGGACAGGGTGACTACGAGCAGTACTTC
CDR3 protein: CASSPKGQGDYEQYF
V gene: TRBV18
D gene: TRBD1
J gene: TRBJ2-7
clone size: few

CDR3 DNA: TGTGCCTGGATCAAAGGGAGCGGGAAGTCCTACGAGCAGTACTTC
CDR3 protein: CAWIKGSGKSYEQYF
V gene: TRBV30
D gene: TRBD2
J gene: TRBJ2-7
clone size: -

CDR3 DNA: TGTGCCAGCAGTTGGACAGGCGTTCAGCCCCAGCATTTT
CDR3 protein: CASSWTGVQPQHF
V gene: TRBV6-1
D gene: TRBD1
J gene: TRBJ1-5
clone size: -

CDR3 DNA: TGTGCCACCGCATTAGCGGGAAAGTCCTACGAGCAGTACTTC
CDR3 protein: CATALAGKSYEQYF
V gene: TRBV28
D gene: TRBD2
J gene: TRBJ2-7
clone size: -

CDR3 DNA: TGTGCCAGCTCATCCTCCTCCGGGACTAGCGGAAAAGAGACCCAGTACTTC
CDR3 protein: CASSSSSGTSGKETQYF
V gene: TRBV18
D gene: TRBD2
J gene: TRBJ2-5
clone size: -

CDR3 DNA: TGCGCCAGCATGGGTCTTGCCCGGGACAGACGGAGTTTACCCCTCCACTTT
CDR3 protein: CASMGLARDRRSLPLHF
V gene: TRBV4-1
D gene: TRBD1
J gene: TRBJ1-6
clone size: -

CDR3 DNA: TGTGCCAGCAGTTACGGGGCAGGGAACACTGAAGCTTTCTTT
CDR3 protein: CASSYGAGNTEAFF
V gene: TRBV6-5
D gene: -
J gene: TRBJ1-1
clone size: few

CDR3 DNA: TGTGCCAGCAGCCTCGGGACAGGGGGCGGCTCGGCTGAAGCTTTCTTT
CDR3 protein: CASSLGTGGGSAEAFF
V gene: TRBV7-9
D gene: TRBD1
J gene: TRBJ1-1
clone size: -

CDR3 DNA: TGTGCCAGCAGCGTAGGGCCTAGCGGGAACAGAAACGCAGATACGCAGTATTTT
CDR3 protein: CASSVGPSGNRNADTQYF
V gene: TRBV9
D gene: TRBD2
J gene: TRBJ2-3
clone size: -

CDR3 DNA: TGTGCCAGCAGTGAAAACCCTAGCGGGAGTTTGAACATTCAGTACTTC
CDR3 protein: CASSENPSGSLNIQYF
V gene: TRBV6-1
D gene: TRBD2
J gene: TRBJ2-4
clone size: -

CDR3 DNA: TGTGCCAGCAGGCCGGGCCAGGGACAAAGTTCACCCCTCCACTTT
CDR3 protein: CASRPGQGQSSPLHF
V gene: TRBV27
D gene: -
J gene: TRBJ1-6
clone size: -

CDR3 DNA: TGTGCCAGCTCCCAGGGAACATCCTCCTATAATTCACCCCTCCACTTT
CDR3 protein: CASSQGTSSYNSPLHF
V gene: TRBV28
D gene: -
J gene: TRBJ1-6
clone size: once

CDR3 DNA: TGTGCCAGCAGCTTTGGGCAGTGGGGGGATGAGCAGTTCTTC
CDR3 protein: CASSFGQWGDEQFF
V gene: TRBV11-3
D gene: -
J gene: TRBJ2-1
clone size: -

CDR3 DNA: TGTGCCAGCTCACCATCCGGGACAGGGAGGGTGAACACTGAAGCTTTCTTT
CDR3 protein: CASSPSGTGRVNTEAFF
V gene: TRBV18
D gene: TRBD1
J gene: TRBJ1-1
clone size: -

CDR3 DNA: TGCGCCAGCAGCTGGGACAACGGGGAGCTGTTTTTT
CDR3 protein: CASSWDNGELFF
V gene: TRBV5-1
D gene: -
J gene: TRBJ2-2
clone size: once

CDR3 DNA: TGTGCCAGCAGCGAATTTAGCGGGAGTGGTGTTTACAATGAGCAGTTCTTC
CDR3 protein: CASSEFSGSGVYNEQFF
V gene: TRBV9
D gene: TRBD2
J gene: TRBJ2-1
clone size: -

CDR3 DNA: TGTGCCAGCAGTCCTCCCAGGGATAACACTGAAGCTTTCTTT
CDR3 protein: CASSPPRDNTEAFF
V gene: TRBV6-6
D gene: -
J gene: TRBJ1-1
clone size: -

CDR3 DNA: TGTGCCAGCAGCCCGTATAGCAATCAGCCCCAGCATTTT
CDR3 protein: CASSPYSNQPQHF
V gene: TRBV6-1
D gene: -
J gene: TRBJ1-5
clone size: -

CDR3 DNA: TGTGCCAGCAGTTTACGACAGGGGATAAACTATGGCTACACCTTC
CDR3 protein: CASSLRQGINYGYTF
V gene: TRBV27
D gene: TRBD1
J gene: TRBJ1-2
clone size: -

CDR3 DNA: TGCGCCAGCAGCTTGTCAGGACAGAAGAACACTGAAGCTTTCTTT
CDR3 protein: CASSLSGQKNTEAFF
V gene: TRBV5-1
D gene: -
J gene: TRBJ1-1
clone size: -

CDR3 DNA: TGTGCCAGTAGTCTGGCGGGGGCCAACACAGATACGCAGTATTTT
CDR3 protein: CASSLAGANTDTQYF
V gene: TRBV19
D gene: -
J gene: TRBJ2-3
clone size: -

CDR3 DNA: TGTGCCAGCAGCACTTCTGGGGCCAACGTCCTGACTTTC
CDR3 protein: CASSTSGANVLTF
V gene: TRBV7-3
D gene: -
J gene: TRBJ2-6
clone size: -

CDR3 DNA: TGTGCCAGCAGTGATACAGGGTACGATGAGCAGTTCTTC
CDR3 protein: CASSDTGYDEQFF
V gene: TRBV28
D gene: -
J gene: TRBJ2-1
clone size: -

CDR3 DNA: TGCGCCAGCAGCGGACAGGAGGTCGGGAACAATGAGCAGTTCTTC
CDR3 protein: CASSGQEVGNNEQFF
V gene: TRBV4-1
D gene: TRBD1
J gene: TRBJ2-1
clone size: -

CDR3 DNA: TGTGCCAGCAGTGAACAGTCGGGACTAGCAAATGAGCAGTTCTTC
CDR3 protein: CASSEQSGLANEQFF
V gene: TRBV2
D gene: TRBD2
J gene: TRBJ2-1
clone size: -

CDR3 DNA: TGTGCCAGCAGCGATCCAGGGGCCGGCTATTTGAACGGCTACACCTTC
CDR3 protein: CASSDPGAGYLNGYTF
V gene: TRBV28
D gene: -
J gene: TRBJ1-2
clone size: -

CDR3 DNA: TGTGCCAGCAGCGCCGTAGCAGGGGCGAACACCGGGGAGCTGTTTTTT
CDR3 protein: CASSAVAGANTGELFF
V gene: TRBV11-3
D gene: -
J gene: TRBJ2-2
clone size: once

CDR3 DNA: TGTGCCAGCAGCGTAGGGCGCGGGGGGACCACAGATACGCAGTATTTT
CDR3 protein: CASSVGRGGTTDTQYF
V gene: TRBV9
D gene: TRBD2
J gene: TRBJ2-3
clone size: -

CDR3 DNA: TGTGCCAGCAGCTTACCCTTCCGGGTCGGGGGTAAGGATGGCTACACCTTC
CDR3 protein: CASSLPFRVGGKDGYTF
V gene: TRBV7-2
D gene: -
J gene: TRBJ1-2
clone size: -

CDR3 DNA: TGTGCCAGCAGGGATAGAGGGGGGAACACTGAAGCTTTCTTT
CDR3 protein: CASRDRGGNTEAFF
V gene: TRBV11-2
D gene: -
J gene: TRBJ1-1
clone size: -

CDR3 DNA: TGTGCCAGCAGCTTAGCGCCCGGGAGCGGTTACGAGCAGTACTTC
CDR3 protein: CASSLAPGSGYEQYF
V gene: TRBV7-9
D gene: -
J gene: TRBJ2-7
clone size: -

CDR3 DNA: TGTGCCAGCAGTTTACCACGGACAGGAGGGCCCGAGCCCCAGCATTTT
CDR3 protein: CASSLPRTGGPEPQHF
V gene: TRBV28
D gene: TRBD1
J gene: TRBJ1-5
clone size: -

CDR3 DNA: TGCGCCAGCAGCTTGAGGACAGTCTCTGGGGCCAACGTCCTGACTTTC
CDR3 protein: CASSLRTVSGANVLTF
V gene: TRBV5-1
D gene: -
J gene: TRBJ2-6
clone size: -

CDR3 DNA: TGCGCCAGCAGTTTCTACAGGGATTCTAATGAAAAACTGTTTTTT
CDR3 protein: CASSFYRDSNEKLFF
V gene: TRBV5-1
D gene: -
J gene: TRBJ1-4
clone size: -

CDR3 DNA: TGTGCCGGGACGGGACAGCTAAACACAGATACGCAGTATTTT
CDR3 protein: CAGTGQLNTDTQYF
V gene: TRBV6-1
D gene: TRBD1
J gene: TRBJ2-3
clone size: -

CDR3 DNA: TGTGCCAGCAGCCCGACAGATACGCAGTATTTT
CDR3 protein: CASSPTDTQYF
V gene: TRBV5-8
D gene: -
J gene: TRBJ2-3
clone size: -

CDR3 DNA: TGTGCCAGCAGCCCCCGGACAGGGATCCACACTGAAGCTTTCTTT
CDR3 protein: CASSPRTGIHTEAFF
V gene: TRBV7-2
D gene: TRBD1
J gene: TRBJ1-1
clone size: -

CDR3 DNA: TGTGCCTGGACAGGGGGAGGCTCACCCCTCCACTTT
CDR3 protein: CAWTGGGSPLHF
V gene: TRBV30
D gene: TRBD1
J gene: TRBJ1-6
clone size: -

CDR3 DNA: TGTGCCAGCAGTGAAAGGAGCTCCTACGAGCAGTACTTC
CDR3 protein: CASSERSSYEQYF
V gene: TRBV6-5
D gene: -
J gene: TRBJ2-7
clone size: -

CDR3 DNA: TGTGCCAGCAGTCAGACCTACGAGCAGTACTTC
CDR3 protein: CASSQTYEQYF
V gene: TRBV6-6
D gene: -
J gene: TRBJ2-7
clone size: -

CDR3 DNA: TGTGCCAGCAGCTTAGAAGGCCAACGAGGAGAGACCCAGTACTTC
CDR3 protein: CASSLEGQRGETQYF
V gene: TRBV7-2
D gene: -
J gene: TRBJ2-5
clone size: -

CDR3 DNA: TGTGCCAGTAGGCGGACTAGCACCGGGGAGCTGTTTTTT
CDR3 protein: CASRRTSTGELFF
V gene: TRBV19
D gene: TRBD2
J gene: TRBJ2-2
clone size: -

CDR3 DNA: TGTGCCAGCAGTTCCCGCCTTGACAGTAAAGAGACCCAGTACTTC
CDR3 protein: CASSSRLDSKETQYF
V gene: TRBV28
D gene: -
J gene: TRBJ2-5
clone size: -

CDR3 DNA: TGTGCCAGCAGCTTAGATTCCTCGAGGGGGATCGCTGAAGCTTTCTTT
CDR3 protein: CASSLDSSRGIAEAFF
V gene: TRBV11-2
D gene: -
J gene: TRBJ1-1
clone size: -

CDR3 DNA: TGTGCCAGCAGCAGCCAGGGAATTTACGAGCAGTACTTC
CDR3 protein: CASSSQGIYEQYF
V gene: TRBV6-5
D gene: -
J gene: TRBJ2-7
clone size: -

CDR3 DNA: TGTGCCAGCAGCTCCCGGAGTAGCGAAAAACTGTTTTTT
CDR3 protein: CASSSRSSEKLFF
V gene: TRBV28
D gene: -
J gene: TRBJ1-4
clone size: -

CDR3 DNA: TGTGCCAGCAGCTTAGGGGGGGAGGGGCCCCAGCATTTT
CDR3 protein: CASSLGGEGPQHF
V gene: TRBV7-3
D gene: -
J gene: TRBJ1-5
clone size: -

CDR3 DNA: TGCGCCAGCAGCGGTGGGACTAGCTCCTACGAGCAGTACTTC
CDR3 protein: CASSGGTSSYEQYF
V gene: TRBV5-1
D gene: TRBD2
J gene: TRBJ2-7
clone size: -